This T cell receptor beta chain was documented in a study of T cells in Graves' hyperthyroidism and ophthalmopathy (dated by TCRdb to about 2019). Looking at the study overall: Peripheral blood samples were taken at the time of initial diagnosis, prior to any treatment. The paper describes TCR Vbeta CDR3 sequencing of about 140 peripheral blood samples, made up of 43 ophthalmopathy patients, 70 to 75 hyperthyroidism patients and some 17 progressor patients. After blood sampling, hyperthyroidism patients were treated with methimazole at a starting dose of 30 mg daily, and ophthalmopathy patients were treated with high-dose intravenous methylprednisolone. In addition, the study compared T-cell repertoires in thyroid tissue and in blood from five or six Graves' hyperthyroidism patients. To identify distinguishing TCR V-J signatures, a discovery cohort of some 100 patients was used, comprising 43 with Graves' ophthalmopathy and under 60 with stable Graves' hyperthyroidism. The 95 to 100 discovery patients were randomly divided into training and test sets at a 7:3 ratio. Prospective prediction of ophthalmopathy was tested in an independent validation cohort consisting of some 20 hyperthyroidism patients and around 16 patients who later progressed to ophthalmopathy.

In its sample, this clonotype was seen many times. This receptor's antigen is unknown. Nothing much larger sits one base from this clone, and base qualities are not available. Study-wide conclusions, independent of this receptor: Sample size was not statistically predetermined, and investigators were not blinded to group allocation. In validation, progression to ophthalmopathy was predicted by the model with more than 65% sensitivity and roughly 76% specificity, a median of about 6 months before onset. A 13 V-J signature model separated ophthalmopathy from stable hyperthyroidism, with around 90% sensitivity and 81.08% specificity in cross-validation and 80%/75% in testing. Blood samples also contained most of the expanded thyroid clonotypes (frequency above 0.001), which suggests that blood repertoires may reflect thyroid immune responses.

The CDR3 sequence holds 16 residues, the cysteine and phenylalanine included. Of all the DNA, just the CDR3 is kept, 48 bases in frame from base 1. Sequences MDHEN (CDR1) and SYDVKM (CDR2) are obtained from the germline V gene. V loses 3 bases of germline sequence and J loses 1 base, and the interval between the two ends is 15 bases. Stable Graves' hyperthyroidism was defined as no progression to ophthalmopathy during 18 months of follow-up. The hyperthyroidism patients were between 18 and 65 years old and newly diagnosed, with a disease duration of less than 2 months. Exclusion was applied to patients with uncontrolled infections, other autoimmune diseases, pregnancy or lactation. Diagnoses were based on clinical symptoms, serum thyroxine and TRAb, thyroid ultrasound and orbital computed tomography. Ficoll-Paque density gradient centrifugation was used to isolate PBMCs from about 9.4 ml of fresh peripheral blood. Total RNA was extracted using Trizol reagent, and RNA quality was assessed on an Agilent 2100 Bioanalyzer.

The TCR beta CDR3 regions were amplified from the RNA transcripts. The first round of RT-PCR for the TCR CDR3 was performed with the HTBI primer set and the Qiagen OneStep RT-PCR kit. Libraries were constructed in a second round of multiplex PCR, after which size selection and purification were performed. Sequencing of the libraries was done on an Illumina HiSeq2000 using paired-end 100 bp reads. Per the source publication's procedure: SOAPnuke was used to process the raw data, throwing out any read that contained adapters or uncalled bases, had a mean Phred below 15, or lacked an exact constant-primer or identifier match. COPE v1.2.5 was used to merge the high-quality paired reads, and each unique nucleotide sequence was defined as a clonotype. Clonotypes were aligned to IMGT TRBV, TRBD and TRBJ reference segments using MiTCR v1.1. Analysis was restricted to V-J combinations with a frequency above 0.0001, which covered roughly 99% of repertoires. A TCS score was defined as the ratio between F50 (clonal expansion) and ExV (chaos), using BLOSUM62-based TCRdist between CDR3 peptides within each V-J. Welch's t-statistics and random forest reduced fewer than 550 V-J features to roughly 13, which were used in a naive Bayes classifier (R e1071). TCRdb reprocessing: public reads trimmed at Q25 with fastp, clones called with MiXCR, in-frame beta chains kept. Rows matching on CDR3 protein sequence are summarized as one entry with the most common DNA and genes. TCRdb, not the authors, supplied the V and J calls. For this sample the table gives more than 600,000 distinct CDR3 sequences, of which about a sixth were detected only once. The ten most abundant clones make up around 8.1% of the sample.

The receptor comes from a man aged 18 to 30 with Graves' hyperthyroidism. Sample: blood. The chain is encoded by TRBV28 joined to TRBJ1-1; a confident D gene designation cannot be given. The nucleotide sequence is TGTGCCAGCAGTTTGACCCGAGGACCTCAGAACACTGAAGCTTTCTTT. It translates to CASSLTRGPQNTEAFF.